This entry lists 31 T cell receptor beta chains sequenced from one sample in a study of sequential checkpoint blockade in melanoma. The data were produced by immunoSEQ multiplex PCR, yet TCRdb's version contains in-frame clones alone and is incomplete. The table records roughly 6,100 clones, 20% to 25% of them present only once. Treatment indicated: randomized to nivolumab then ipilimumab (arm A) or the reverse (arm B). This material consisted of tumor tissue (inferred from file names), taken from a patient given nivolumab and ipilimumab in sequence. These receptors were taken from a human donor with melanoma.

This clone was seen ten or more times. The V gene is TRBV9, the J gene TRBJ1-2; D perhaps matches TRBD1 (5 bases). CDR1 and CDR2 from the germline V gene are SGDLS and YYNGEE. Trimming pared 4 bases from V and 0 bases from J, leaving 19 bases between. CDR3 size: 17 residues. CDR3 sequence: CASSIGADSLANYGYTF. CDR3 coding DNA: TGTGCCAGCAGCATAGGGGCGGACTCGCTAGCTAACTATGGCTACACCTTC.

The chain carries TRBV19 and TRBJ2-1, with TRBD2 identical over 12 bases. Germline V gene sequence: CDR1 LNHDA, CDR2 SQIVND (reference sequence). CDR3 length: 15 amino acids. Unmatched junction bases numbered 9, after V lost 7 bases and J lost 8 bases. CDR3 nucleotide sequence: TGTGCCAGTATTGATAGACTAGCGGGAGCGTATGAGCAGTTCTTC. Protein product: CASIDRLAGAYEQFF.

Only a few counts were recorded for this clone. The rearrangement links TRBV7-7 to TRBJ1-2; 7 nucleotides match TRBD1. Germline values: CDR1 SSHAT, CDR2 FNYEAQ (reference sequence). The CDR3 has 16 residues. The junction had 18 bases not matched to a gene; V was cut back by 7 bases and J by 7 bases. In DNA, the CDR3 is TGTGCCAGCACTTCGACAGGGAGAGGAATGGGAAGTGGCTACACCTTC. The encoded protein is CASTSTGRGMGSGYTF.

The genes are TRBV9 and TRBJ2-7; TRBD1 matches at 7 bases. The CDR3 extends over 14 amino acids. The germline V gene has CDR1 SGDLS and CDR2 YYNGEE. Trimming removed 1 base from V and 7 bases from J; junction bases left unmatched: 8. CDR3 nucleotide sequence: TGTGCCAGCAGCGTAACAGGGGCTAGCTTTGAGCAGTACTTC. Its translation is CASSVTGASFEQYF.

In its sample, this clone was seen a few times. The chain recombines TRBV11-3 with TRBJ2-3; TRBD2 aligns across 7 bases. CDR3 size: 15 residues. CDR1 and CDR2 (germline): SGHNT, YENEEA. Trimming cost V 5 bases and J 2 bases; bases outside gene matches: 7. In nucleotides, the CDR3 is TGTGCCAGCAGCGCCTCCGGGACTACCACAGATACGCAGTATTTT. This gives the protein CASSASGTTTDTQYF.

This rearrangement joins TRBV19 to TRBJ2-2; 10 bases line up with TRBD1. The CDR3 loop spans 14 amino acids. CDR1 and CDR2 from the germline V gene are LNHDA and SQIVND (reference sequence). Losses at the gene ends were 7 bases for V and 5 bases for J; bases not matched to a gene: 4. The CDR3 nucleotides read TGTGCCAGTAAAGGGACAGGGGTGACCGGGGAGCTGTTTTTT. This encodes CASKGTGVTGELFF.

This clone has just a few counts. The CDR3 here is CASSYPSAGGAEKLFF. As DNA, the CDR3 is TGTGCCAGCAGTTACCCCTCGGCGGGGGGCGCGGAAAAACTGTTTTTT. The chain couples TRBV6-8 to TRBJ1-4, with TRBD1 as a possible D gene (6 bases). The V end lost 2 bases, the J end lost 8 bases, and 18 bases lay between the germline ends. This CDR3 has 16 amino acids. CDR1 and CDR2 from the germline V gene are MNHGY and SAAAGT.

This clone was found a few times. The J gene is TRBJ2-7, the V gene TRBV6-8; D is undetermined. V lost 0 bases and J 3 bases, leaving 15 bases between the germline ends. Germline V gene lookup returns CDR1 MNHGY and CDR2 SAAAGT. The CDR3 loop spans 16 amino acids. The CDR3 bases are TGTGCCAGCAGTTACTCGGGCCTTATAGGGATCTACGAGCAGTACTTC. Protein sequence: CASSYSGLIGIYEQYF.

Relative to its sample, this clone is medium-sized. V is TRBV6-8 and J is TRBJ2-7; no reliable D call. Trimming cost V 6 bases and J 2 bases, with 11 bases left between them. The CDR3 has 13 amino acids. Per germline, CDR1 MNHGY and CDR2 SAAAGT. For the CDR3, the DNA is TGTGCCAGCAGCATGGAACTGACCTACGAGCAGTACTTC. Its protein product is CASSMELTYEQYF.

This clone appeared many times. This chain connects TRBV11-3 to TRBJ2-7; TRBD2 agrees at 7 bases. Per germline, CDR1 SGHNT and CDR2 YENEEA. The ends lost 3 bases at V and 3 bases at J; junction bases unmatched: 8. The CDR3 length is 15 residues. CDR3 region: CASSFPAGKDYEQYF. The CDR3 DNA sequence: TGTGCCAGCAGCTTCCCAGCGGGAAAGGACTACGAGCAGTACTTC.

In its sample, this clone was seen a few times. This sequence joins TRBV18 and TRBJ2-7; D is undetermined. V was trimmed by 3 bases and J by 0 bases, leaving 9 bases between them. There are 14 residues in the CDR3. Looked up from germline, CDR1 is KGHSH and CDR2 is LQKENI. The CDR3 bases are TGTGCCAGCTCACCCCCCGGGCCCTCCTACGAGCAGTACTTC. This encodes CASSPPGPSYEQYF.

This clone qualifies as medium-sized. CDR3 coding DNA: TGTGCCTGGAGCCAACAGGGATGGGGTCGTCAGCCCCAGCATTTT. The encoded protein is CAWSQQGWGRQPQHF. The chain couples TRBV30 to TRBJ1-5; D possibly corresponds to TRBD1 (6 bases). The CDR3 contains 15 residues. Trimming cost V 3 bases and J 6 bases, with 18 bases left between them. Germline V gene sequence: CDR1 GTSNPN, CDR2 SVGIG (reference sequence).

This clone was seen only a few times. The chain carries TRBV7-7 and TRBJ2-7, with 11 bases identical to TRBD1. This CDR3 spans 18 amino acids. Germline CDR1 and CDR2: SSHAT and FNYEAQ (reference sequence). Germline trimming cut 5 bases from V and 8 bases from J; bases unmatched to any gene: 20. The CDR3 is CASSPFRDRGSGIKKQYF. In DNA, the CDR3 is TGTGCCAGCAGCCCCTTCCGGGACAGGGGGAGTGGAATTAAAAAGCAGTACTTC.

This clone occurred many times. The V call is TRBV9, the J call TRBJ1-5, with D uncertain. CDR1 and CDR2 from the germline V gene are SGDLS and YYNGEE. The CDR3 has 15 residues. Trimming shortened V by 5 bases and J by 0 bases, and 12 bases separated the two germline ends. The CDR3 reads CASSEQQISNQPQHF. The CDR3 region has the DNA TGTGCCAGCAGTGAACAGCAAATTAGCAATCAGCCCCAGCATTTT.

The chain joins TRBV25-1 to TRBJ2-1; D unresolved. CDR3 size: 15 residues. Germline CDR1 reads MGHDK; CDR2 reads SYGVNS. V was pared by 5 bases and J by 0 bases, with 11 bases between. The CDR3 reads CASSQRIHSYNEQFF. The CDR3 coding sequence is TGTGCCAGCAGTCAACGAATCCACTCCTACAATGAGCAGTTCTTC. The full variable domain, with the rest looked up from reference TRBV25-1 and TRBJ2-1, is EADIYQTPRYLVIGTGKKITLECSQTMGHDKMYWYQQDPGMELHLIHYSYGVNSTEKGDLSSESTVSRIRTEHFPLTLESARPSHTSQYLCASSQRIHSYNEQFFGPGTRLTVL.

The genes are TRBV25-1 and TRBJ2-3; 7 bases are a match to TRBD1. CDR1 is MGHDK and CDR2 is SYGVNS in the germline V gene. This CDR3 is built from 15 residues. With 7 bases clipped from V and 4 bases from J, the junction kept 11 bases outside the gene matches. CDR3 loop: CASTARAGGPDTQYF. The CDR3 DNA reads TGTGCCAGCACCGCACGGGCAGGGGGACCAGATACGCAGTATTTT. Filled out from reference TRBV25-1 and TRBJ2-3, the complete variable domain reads EADIYQTPRYLVIGTGKKITLECSQTMGHDKMYWYQQDPGMELHLIHYSYGVNSTEKGDLSSESTVSRIRTEHFPLTLESARPSHTSQYLCASTARAGGPDTQYFGPGTRLTVL.

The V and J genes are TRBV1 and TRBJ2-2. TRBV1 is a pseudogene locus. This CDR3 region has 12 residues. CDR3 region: CASSGPSGELFF. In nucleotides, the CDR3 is TGCGCCAGCAGCGGTCCTTCCGGGGAGCTGTTTTTT.

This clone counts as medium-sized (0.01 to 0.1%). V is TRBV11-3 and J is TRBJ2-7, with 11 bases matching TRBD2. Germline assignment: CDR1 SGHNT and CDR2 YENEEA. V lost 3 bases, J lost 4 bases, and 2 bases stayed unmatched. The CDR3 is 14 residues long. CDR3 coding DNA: TGTGCCAGCAGCTTTCCTAGCGGGAGGTACGAGCAGTACTTC. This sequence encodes CASSFPSGRYEQYF.

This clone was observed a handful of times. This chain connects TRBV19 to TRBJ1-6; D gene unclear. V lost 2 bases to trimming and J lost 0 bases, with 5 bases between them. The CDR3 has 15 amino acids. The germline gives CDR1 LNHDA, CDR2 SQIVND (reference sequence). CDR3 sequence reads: CASSIKSSYNSPLHF. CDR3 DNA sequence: TGTGCCAGTAGTATAAAGAGCTCCTATAATTCACCCCTCCACTTT.

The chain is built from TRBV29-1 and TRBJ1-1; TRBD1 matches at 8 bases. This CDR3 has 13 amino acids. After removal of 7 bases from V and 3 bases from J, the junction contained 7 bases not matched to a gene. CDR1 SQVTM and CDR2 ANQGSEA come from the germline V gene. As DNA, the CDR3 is TGCAGCGCCGCGACAGGGGTCGACACTGAAGCTTTCTTT. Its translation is CSAATGVDTEAFF.

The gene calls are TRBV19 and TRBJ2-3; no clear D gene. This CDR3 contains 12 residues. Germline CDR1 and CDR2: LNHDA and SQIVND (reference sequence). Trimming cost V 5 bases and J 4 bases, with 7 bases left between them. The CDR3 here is CASSSPADTQYF. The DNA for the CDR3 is TGTGCCAGTAGTTCCCCCGCAGATACGCAGTATTTT.

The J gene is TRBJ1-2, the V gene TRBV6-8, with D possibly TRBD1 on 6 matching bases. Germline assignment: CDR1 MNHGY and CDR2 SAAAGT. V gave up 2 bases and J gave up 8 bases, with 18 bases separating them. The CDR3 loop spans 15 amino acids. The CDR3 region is CASSYTRGQPRGYTF. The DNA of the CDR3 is TGTGCCAGCAGTTACACCCGTGGACAGCCGAGGGGCTACACCTTC.

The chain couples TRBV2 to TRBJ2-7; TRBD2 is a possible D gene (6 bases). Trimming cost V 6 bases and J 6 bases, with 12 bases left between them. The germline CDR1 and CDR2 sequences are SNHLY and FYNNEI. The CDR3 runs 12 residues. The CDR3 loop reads CASSPEGGEQYF. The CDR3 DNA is TGTGCCAGCAGCCCTGAGGGAGGCGAGCAGTACTTC.

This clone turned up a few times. The CDR3 DNA is TGTGCCAGCAGCTTAGTATCTACTAGTCGTGCCTACGAGCAGTACTTC. This translates into CASSLVSTSRAYEQYF. This chain uses TRBV11-3 with TRBJ2-7; D might be TRBD2 (5 bases). Deletions cut 1 base from V and 2 bases from J, with 15 bases between. Germline CDR1 reads SGHNT; CDR2 reads YENEEA. This CDR3 is 16 amino acids long. The whole variable domain, remainder taken from reference TRBV11-3 and TRBJ2-7, is EAGVVQSPRYKIIEKKQPVAFWCNPISGHNTLYWYLQNLGQGPELLIRYENEEAVDDSQLPKDRFSAERLKGVDSTLKIQPAELGDSAVYLCASSLVSTSRAYEQYFGPGTRLTVT.

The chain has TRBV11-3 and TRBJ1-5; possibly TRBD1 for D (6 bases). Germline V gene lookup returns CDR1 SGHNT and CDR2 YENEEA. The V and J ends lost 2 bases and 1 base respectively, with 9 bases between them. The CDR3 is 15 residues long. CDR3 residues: CASSLMGASNQPQHF. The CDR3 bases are TGTGCCAGCAGCTTAATGGGGGCAAGCAATCAGCCCCAGCATTTT. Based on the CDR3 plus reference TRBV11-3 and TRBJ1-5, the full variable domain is EAGVVQSPRYKIIEKKQPVAFWCNPISGHNTLYWYLQNLGQGPELLIRYENEEAVDDSQLPKDRFSAERLKGVDSTLKIQPAELGDSAVYLCASSLMGASNQPQHFGDGTRLSIL.

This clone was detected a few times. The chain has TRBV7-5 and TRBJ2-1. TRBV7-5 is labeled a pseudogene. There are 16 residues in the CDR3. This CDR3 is CASSLSGTSSYNEQFF. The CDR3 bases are TGTGCCAGCAGCTTATCGGGGACGAGCTCCTACAATGAGCAGTTCTTC.

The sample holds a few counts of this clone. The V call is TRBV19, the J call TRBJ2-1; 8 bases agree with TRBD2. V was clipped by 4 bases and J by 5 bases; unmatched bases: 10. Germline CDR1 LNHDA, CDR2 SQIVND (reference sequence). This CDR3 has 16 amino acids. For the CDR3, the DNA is TGTGCCAGTAGTACCATGACTAGCGACCCCCACAATGAGCAGTTCTTC. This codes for CASSTMTSDPHNEQFF.

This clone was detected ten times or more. CDR3 coding DNA: TGCAGCGCCGTTGTAATGGGGCTCGGGACTAGCGCTGAGCAGTTCTTC. Translated, it gives CSAVVMGLGTSAEQFF. This chain links TRBV29-1 with TRBJ2-1; TRBD2 agrees at 10 bases. This CDR3 is 16 amino acids long. The J segment lost 9 bases and the V segment lost 7 bases, leaving 18 bases of the junction unmatched. CDR1 is SQVTM, CDR2 ANQGSEA, per germline.

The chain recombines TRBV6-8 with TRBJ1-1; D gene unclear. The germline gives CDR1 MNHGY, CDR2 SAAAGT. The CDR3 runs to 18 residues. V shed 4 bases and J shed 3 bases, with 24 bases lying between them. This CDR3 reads CASSFFGVRSRLDTEAFF. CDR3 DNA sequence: TGTGCCAGCAGTTTTTTCGGGGTCAGATCCCGTCTTGACACTGAAGCTTTCTTT.

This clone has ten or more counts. The CDR3 spells CASRNDRGPYNEQFF. DNA for the CDR3: TGTGCCAGCAGGAACGACAGGGGGCCCTACAATGAGCAGTTCTTC. This chain connects TRBV6-8 to TRBJ2-1, with TRBD1 identical over 10 bases. Germline loops: CDR1 MNHGY, CDR2 SAAAGT. This CDR3 has 15 residues. V was clipped by 6 bases and J by 2 bases; unmatched bases: 4.

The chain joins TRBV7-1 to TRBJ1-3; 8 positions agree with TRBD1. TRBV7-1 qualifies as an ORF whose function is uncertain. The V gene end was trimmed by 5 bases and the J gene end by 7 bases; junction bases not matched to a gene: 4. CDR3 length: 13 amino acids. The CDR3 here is CASSTTGVNTIYF. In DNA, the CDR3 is TGTGCCAGCAGCACGACAGGGGTGAACACCATATATTTT.